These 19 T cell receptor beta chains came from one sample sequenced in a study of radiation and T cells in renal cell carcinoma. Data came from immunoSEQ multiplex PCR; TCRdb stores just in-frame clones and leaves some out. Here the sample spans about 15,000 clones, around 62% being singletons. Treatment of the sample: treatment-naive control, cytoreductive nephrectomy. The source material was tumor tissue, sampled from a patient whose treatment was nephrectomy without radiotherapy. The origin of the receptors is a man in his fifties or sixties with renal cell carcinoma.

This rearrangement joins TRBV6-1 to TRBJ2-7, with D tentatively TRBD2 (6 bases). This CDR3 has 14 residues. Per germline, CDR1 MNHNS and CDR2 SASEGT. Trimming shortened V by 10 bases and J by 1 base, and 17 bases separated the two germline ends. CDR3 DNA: TGTGCCATCGGGGGAAGGGGCAAATCCTACGAGCAGTACTTC. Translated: CAIGGRGKSYEQYF.

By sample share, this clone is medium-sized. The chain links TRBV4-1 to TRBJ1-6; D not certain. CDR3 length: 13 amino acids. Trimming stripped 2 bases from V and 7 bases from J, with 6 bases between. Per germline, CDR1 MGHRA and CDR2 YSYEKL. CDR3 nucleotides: TGCGCCAGCAGCCAACGGAAAAATTCACCCCTCCACTTT. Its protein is CASSQRKNSPLHF.

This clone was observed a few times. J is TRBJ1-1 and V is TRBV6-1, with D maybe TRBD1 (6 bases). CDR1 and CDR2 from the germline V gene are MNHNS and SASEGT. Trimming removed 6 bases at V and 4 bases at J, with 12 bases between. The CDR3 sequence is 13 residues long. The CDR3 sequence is CASSYREPTEAFF. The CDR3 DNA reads TGTGCCAGCAGCTACAGGGAACCCACTGAAGCTTTCTTT.

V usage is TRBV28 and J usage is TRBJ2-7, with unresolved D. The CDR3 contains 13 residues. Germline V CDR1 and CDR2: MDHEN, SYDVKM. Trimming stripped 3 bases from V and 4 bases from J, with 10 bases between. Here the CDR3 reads CASSFQRQYEQYF. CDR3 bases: TGTGCCAGCAGTTTTCAAAGACAATACGAGCAGTACTTC. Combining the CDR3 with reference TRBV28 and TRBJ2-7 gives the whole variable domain DVKVTQSSRYLVKRTGEKVFLECVQDMDHENMFWYRQDPGLGLRLIYFSYDVKMKEKGDIPEGYSVSREKKERFSLILESASTNQTSMYLCASSFQRQYEQYFGPGTRLTVT.

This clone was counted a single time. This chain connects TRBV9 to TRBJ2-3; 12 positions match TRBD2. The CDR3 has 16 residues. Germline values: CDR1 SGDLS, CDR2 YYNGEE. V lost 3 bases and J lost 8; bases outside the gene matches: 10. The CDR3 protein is CASSAPTSGSGGTQYF. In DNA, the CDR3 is TGTGCCAGCAGCGCCCCGACTAGCGGGAGTGGGGGTACGCAGTATTTT.

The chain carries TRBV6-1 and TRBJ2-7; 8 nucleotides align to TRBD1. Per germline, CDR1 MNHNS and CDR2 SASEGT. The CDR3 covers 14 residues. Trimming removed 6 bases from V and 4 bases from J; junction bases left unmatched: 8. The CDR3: CASSEGTGVYEQYF. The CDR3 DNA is TGTGCCAGCAGCGAGGGGACAGGAGTATACGAGCAGTACTTC.

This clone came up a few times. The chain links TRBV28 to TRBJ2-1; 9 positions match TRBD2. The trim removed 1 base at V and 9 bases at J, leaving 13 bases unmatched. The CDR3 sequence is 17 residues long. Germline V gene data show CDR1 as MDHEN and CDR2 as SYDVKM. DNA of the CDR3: TGTGCCAGCAGTTTATTACGCGGGAGGGATATTGTGGGTGAGCAGTTCTTC. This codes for CASSLLRGRDIVGEQFF.

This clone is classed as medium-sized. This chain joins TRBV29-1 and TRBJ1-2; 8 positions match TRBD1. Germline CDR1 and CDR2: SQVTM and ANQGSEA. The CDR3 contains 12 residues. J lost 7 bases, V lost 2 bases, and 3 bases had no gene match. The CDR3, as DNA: TGCAGCGTTGAAAGACAGGGGCTTGGCTACACCTTC. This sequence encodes CSVERQGLGYTF.

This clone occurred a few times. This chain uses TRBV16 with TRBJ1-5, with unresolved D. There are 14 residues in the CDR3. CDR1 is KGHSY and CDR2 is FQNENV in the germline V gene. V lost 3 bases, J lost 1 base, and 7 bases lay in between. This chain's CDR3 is CASSQGKSNQPQHF. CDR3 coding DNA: TGTGCCAGCAGCCAGGGAAAAAGCAATCAGCCCCAGCATTTT.

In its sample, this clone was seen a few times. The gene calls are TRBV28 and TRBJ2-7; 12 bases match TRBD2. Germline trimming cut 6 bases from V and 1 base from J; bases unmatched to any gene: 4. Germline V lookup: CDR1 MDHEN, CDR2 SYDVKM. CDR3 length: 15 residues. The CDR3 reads CASSPSGRASYEQYF. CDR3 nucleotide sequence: TGTGCCAGCAGCCCTAGCGGGAGGGCATCCTACGAGCAGTACTTC.

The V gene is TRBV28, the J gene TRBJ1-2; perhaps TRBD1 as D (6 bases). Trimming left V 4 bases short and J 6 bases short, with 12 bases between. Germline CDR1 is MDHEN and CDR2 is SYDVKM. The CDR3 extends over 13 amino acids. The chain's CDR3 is CASSSLQGNGYTF. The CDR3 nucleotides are TGTGCCAGCAGTTCGCTACAGGGAAATGGCTACACCTTC.

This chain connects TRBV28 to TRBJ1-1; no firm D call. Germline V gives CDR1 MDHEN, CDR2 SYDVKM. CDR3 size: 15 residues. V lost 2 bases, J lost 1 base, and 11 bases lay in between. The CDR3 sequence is CASSLRARGNTEAFF. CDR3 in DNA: TGTGCCAGCAGTTTAAGGGCCAGAGGGAACACTGAAGCTTTCTTT.

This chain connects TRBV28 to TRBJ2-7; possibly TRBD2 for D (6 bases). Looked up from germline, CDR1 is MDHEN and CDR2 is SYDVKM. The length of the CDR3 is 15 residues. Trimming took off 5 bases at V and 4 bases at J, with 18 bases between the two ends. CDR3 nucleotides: TGTGCCAGCAGTGATCCTCGGGGGTCGTTGTACGAGCAGTACTTC. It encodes CASSDPRGSLYEQYF.

The CDR3 spells CASSPSAGAEAFF. In DNA, the CDR3 is TGTGCCAGCAGCCCAAGTGCGGGGGCAGAAGCTTTCTTT. This chain links TRBV7-9 with TRBJ1-1; TRBD1 is a possible D gene (6 bases). Per the germline V gene, CDR1 is SEHNR and CDR2 is FQNEAQ (reference sequence). The length of the CDR3 is 13 residues. V gave up 5 bases and J gave up 8 bases, with 15 bases separating them.

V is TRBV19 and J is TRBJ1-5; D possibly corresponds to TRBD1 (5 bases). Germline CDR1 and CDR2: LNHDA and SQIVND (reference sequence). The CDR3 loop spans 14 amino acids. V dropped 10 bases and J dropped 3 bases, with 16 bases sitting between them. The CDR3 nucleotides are TGTGCCACTCGATCGACAGAATTCAATCAGCCCCAGCATTTT. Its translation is CATRSTEFNQPQHF.

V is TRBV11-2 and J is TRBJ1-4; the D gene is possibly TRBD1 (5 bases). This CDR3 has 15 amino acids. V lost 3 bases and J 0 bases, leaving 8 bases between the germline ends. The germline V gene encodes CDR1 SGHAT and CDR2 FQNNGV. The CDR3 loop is CASSFPGATNEKLFF. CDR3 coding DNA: TGTGCCAGCAGCTTCCCGGGGGCAACTAATGAAAAACTGTTTTTT.

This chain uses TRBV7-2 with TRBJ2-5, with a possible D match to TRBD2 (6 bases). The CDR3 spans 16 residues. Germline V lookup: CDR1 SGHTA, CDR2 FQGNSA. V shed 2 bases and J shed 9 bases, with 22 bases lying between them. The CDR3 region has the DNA TGTGCCAGCAGCTTATCGCTCGGGGGAGGAAGGGAGGCCCAGTACTTC. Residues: CASSLSLGGGREAQYF.

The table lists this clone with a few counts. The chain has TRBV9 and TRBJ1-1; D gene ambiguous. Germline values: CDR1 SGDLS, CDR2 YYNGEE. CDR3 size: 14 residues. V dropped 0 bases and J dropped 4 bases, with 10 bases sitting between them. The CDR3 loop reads CASSVGALSTEAFF. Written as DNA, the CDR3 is TGTGCCAGCAGCGTAGGGGCCCTGAGCACTGAAGCTTTCTTT.

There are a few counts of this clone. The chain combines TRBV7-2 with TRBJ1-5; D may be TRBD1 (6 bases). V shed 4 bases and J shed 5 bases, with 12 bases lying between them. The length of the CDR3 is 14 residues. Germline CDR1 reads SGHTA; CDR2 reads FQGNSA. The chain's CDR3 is CASSSQGGDQPQHF. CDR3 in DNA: TGTGCCAGCAGCTCACAGGGAGGAGATCAGCCCCAGCATTTT.